The table lists the clone carrying this TCR beta chain with a few counts. These data come from a study of T cell responses to AZD1222 COVID-19 vaccine. The table came from immunoSEQ multiplex PCR; TCRdb's copy has only in-frame clones and leaves some out. The data hold 180,000 or so clones, with roughly 93% observed a single time. Germline lookup yields CDR1 MRHNA and CDR2 SNTAGT. V gave up 2 bases and J gave up 3 bases; unmatched junction bases: 3. The CDR3 length is 15 residues. The starting material was peripheral blood, obtained 28 days after the second dose of the MenACWY control vaccine. This receptor was taken from an adult who received the MenACWY meningococcal vaccine as a control. The rearrangement uses TRBV6-4 and TRBJ2-2, with 7 nucleotides matching TRBD1. In DNA form, the CDR3 reads TGTGCCAGCAGTGACGGGACAGAACACACCGGGGAGCTGTTTTTT. Its protein product is CASSDGTEHTGELFF.